This T cell receptor beta chain was captured in a study of radiation and T cells in renal cell carcinoma. Study results and caveats: Top tumor clonotypes rose in blood 2 weeks post-radiation, then contracted.

A note on this clone: Its antigen is unknown.

This sample's time point: blood 4 weeks post-SBRT, at nephrectomy. Treatment indicated: 15 Gy SBRT to primary tumor, nephrectomy 4 weeks later. Radiation-treated patients gave blood at baseline, week 2 and week 4. Measured with immunoSEQ multiplex PCR; TCRdb has only the in-frame clones, and not every one. The table includes 75,000 to 90,000 clones, 89% detected once. The CDR3 spans 14 residues. V was pared by 3 bases and J by 3 bases, with 9 bases between. CDR1 is SGHAT, CDR2 FQDESV, per germline (reference sequence). Sequencing used blood, obtained from a patient whose treatment included radiotherapy and nephrectomy. This receptor was identified in a woman in her 70s with renal cell carcinoma. The chain links TRBV11-1 to TRBJ2-1; D gene unclear. The CDR3 loop reads CASSFFGNYNEQFF. As DNA, the CDR3 is TGTGCCAGCAGCTTCTTTGGGAACTACAATGAGCAGTTCTTC. The full variable domain, completed using reference TRBV11-1 and TRBJ2-1, is EAEVAQSPRYKITEKSQAVAFWCDPISGHATLYWYRQILGQGPELLVQFQDESVVDDSQLPKDRFSAERLKGVDSTLKIQPAELGDSAMYLCASSFFGNYNEQFFGPGTRLTVL.